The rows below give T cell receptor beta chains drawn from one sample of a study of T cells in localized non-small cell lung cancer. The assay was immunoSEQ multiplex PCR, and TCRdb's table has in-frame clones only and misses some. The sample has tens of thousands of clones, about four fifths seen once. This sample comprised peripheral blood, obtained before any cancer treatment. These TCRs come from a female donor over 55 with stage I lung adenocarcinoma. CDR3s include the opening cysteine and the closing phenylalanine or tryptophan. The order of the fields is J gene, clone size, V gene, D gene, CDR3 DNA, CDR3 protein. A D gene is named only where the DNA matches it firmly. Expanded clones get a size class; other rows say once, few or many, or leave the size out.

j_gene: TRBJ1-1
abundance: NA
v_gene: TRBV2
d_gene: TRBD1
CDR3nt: TGTGCCAGCAGGAAAACAGGGGTTACTGAAGCTTTCTTT
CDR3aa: CASRKTGVTEAFF

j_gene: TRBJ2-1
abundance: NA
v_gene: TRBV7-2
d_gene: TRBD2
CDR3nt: TGTGCCAGCAGCTACCGGATCGGGAGGCATGAGCAGTTCTTC
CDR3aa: CASSYRIGRHEQFF

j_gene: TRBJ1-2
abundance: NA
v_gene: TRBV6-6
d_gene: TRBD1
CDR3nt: TGTGCCAGCAGTTACCCTCTGACAGGGGAGAACTATGGCTACACCTTC
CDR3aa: CASSYPLTGENYGYTF

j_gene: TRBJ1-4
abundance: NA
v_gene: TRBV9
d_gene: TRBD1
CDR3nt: TGTGCCAGCAGCGTGGGACAGGCCCCGGGGGAAAAACTGTTTTTT
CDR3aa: CASSVGQAPGEKLFF

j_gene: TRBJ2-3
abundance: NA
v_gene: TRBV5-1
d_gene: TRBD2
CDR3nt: TGCGCCAGCAGCCCAGTAGCGGGGGGAATCACAGATACGCAGTATTTT
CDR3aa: CASSPVAGGITDTQYF

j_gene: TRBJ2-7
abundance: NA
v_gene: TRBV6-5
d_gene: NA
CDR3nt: TGTGCCAGCAGTTACTCGAGGGTCTACGAGCAGTACTTC
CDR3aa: CASSYSRVYEQYF

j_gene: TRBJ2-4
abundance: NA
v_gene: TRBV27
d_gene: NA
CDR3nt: TGTGCCAGCAGTTTAGTCGGACGACTGGGAGCCAAAAACATTCAGTACTTC
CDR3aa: CASSLVGRLGAKNIQYF

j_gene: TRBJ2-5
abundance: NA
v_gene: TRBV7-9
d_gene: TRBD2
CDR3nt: TGTGCCAGCAGCGCGGGACTAGCGGGAGCCAATGTGGAGACCCAGTACTTC
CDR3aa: CASSAGLAGANVETQYF

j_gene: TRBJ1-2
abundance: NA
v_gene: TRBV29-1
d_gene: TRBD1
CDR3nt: TGCAGCGTAGGGGACAGAGGCTACACCTTC
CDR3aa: CSVGDRGYTF

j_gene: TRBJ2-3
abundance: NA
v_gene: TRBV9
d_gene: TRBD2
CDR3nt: TGTGCCAGCAGCGTTAGGGCGGGAGAAAGTGGAGATACGCAGTATTTT
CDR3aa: CASSVRAGESGDTQYF

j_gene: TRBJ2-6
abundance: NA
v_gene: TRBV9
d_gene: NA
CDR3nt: TGTGCCAGCAGCGTAGGGGATTTCCCCTCTGGGGCCAACGTCCTGACTTTC
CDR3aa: CASSVGDFPSGANVLTF

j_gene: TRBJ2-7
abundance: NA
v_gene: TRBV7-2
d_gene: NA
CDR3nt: TGTGCCAGCAGCCGACCCTCAGCGGGCCGCTCCTACGAGCAGTACTTC
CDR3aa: CASSRPSAGRSYEQYF

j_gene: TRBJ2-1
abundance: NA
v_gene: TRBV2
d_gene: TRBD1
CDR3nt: TGTGCCAGCAGGGCCCCGGGACAGGGTGCTTCTGGTGAGCAGTTCTTC
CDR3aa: CASRAPGQGASGEQFF

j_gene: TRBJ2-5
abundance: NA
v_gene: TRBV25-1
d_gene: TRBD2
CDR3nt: TGTGCCAGCAGTTTAGCGGGGGCTGGGGGAGAGACCCAGTACTTC
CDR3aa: CASSLAGAGGETQYF

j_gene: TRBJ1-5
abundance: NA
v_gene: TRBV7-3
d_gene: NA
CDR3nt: TGTGCCAGCAGCGCTACTTCCCCAATAATGAGGGCGAGCAATCAGCCCCAGCATTTT
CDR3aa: CASSATSPIMRASNQPQHF

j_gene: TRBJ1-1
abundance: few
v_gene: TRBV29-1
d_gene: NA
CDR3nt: TGCAGCGTCGTTGGACAGCGGGTAACTTTCTTT
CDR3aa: CSVVGQRVTFF

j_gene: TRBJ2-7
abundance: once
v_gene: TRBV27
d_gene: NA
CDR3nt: TGTGCCAGCAGTCCCCTATACCCACAGGTCTACGAGCAGTACTTC
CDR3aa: CASSPLYPQVYEQYF

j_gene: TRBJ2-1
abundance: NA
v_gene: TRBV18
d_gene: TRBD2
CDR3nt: TGTGCCAGCTCACCACACTGGGGGGGGATTGAGCAGTTCTTC
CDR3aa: CASSPHWGGIEQFF

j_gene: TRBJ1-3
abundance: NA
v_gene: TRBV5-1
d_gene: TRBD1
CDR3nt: TGCGCCAGCAGCTTGGCCGGGGACAGATTTGGAAACACCATATATTTT
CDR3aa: CASSLAGDRFGNTIYF

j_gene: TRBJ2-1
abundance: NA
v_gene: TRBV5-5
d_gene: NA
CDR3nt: TGTGCCAGCAGACAAGAAACCTACAATGAGCAGTTCTTC
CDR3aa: CASRQETYNEQFF

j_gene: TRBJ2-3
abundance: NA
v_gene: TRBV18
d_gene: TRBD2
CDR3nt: TGTGCCAGCTCACCAGGGGGGGGAGCCCGAGATACGCAGTATTTT
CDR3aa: CASSPGGGARDTQYF

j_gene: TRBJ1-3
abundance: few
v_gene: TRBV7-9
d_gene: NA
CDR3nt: TGTGCCAGCAGCTCAGGGACTGGAAACACCATATATTTT
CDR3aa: CASSSGTGNTIYF

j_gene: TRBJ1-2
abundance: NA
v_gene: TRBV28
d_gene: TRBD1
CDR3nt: TGTGCCAGCAGACGCTCAGGGGGAGGATCCTATGGCTACACCTTC
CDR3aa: CASRRSGGGSYGYTF

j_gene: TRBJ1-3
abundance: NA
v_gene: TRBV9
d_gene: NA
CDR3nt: TGTGCCAGCGCCAAAGATTCTGGAAACACCATATATTTT
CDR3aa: CASAKDSGNTIYF

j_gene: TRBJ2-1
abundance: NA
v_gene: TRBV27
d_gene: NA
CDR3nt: TGTGCCAGCAGGGACCTACTAGAAAATGAGCAGTTCTTC
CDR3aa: CASRDLLENEQFF

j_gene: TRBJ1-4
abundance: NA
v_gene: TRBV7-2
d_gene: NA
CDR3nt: TGTGCCAGCAGCTTTGGCCCAACTAATGAAAAACTGTTTTTT
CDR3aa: CASSFGPTNEKLFF

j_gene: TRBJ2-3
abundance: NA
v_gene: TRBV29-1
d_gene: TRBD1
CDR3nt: TGCAGCGTTGAAGCACAGGGGATGGGTATCACAGATACGCAGTATTTT
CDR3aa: CSVEAQGMGITDTQYF

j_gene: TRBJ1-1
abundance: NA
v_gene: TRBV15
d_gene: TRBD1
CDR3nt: TGTGCCACCAGCAGAGGTCTTCAGGGGGGGAACACTGAAGCTTTCTTT
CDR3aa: CATSRGLQGGNTEAFF

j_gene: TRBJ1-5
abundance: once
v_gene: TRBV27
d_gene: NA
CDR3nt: TGTGCCAGCAGCCCCGAAGGGGGGCGCCTCCAGCCCCAGCATTTT
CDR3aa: CASSPEGGRLQPQHF

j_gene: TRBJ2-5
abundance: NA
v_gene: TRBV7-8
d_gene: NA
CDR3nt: TGTGCCAGCAGCTTAGGTCAGGGAGGGGGTGGCCTAGAGACCCAGTACTTC
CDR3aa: CASSLGQGGGGLETQYF

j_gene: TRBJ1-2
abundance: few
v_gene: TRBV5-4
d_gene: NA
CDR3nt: TGTGCCAGCAGCCCCGACAGAGCTAACTATGGCTACACCTTC
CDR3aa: CASSPDRANYGYTF

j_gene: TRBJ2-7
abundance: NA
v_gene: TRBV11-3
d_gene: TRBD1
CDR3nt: TGTGCCAGCAGCTTCGGGACAGCCGGCTACGAGCAGTACTTC
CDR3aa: CASSFGTAGYEQYF

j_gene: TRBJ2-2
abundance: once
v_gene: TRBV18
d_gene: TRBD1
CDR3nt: TGTGCCAGCTCAGCTTCAGGGGGCGGTTTCACCGGGGAGCTGTTTTTT
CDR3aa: CASSASGGGFTGELFF

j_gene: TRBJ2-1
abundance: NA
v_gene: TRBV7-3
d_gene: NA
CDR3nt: TGTGCCAGCAGCCCGTCAAGAGGCCCCAACAATGAGCAGTTCTTC
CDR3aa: CASSPSRGPNNEQFF

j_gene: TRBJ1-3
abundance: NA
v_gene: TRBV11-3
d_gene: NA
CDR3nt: TGTGCCAGCAGCTTCCCCGCTAGCACCCCCCTGTACTCTGGAAACACCATATATTTT
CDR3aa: CASSFPASTPLYSGNTIYF

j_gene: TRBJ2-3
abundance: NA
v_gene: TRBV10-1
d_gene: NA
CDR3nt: TGCGCCAGCAGTGAGTCGGGGCGATCAGATACGCAGTATTTT
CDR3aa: CASSESGRSDTQYF

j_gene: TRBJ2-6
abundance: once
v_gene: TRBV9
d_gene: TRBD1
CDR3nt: TGTGCCAGCAGCCCACACACATCCGACCTCCAGGGGGCTGGGGCCAACGTCCTGACTTTC
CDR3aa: CASSPHTSDLQGAGANVLTF

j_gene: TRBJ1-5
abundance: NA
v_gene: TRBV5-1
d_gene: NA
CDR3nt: TGCGCCAGCAGCTTGGAGGCAGGGTTGGGTCAGCCCCAGCATTTT
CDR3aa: CASSLEAGLGQPQHF

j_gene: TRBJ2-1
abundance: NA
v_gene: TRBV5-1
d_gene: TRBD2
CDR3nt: TGCGCCAGCAGCTTGGCCTTAAGGCGGGAGAAGGAGAATGAGCAGTTCTTC
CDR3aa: CASSLALRREKENEQFF

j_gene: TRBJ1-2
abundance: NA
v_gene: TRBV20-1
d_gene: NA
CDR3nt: TGCAGTGCTGACCAAGTGGGCGGCTACACCTTC
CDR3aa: CSADQVGGYTF

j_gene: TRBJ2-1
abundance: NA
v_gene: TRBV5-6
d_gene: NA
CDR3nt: TGTGCCAGCAGCTTTACCGGCATTTACAATGAGCAGTTCTTC
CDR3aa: CASSFTGIYNEQFF

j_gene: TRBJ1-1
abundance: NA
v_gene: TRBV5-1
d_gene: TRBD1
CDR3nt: TGCGCCAGCAGCACAGGGGCGGGGAACACTGAAGCTTTCTTT
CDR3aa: CASSTGAGNTEAFF

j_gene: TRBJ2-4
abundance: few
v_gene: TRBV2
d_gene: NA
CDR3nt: TGTGCCAGCAGGTCGGACCGACTAGCCAAAAACATTCAGTACTTC
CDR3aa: CASRSDRLAKNIQYF

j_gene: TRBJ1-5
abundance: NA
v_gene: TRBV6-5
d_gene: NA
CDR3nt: TGTGCCAGCAGTTCCCATTGGGGAGAGAGCAATCAGCCCCAGCATTTT
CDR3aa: CASSSHWGESNQPQHF

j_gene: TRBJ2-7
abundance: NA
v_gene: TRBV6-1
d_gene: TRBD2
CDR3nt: TGTGCCAGCACCCGACTAGCGGGAGGGTCCTACGAGCAGTACTTC
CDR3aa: CASTRLAGGSYEQYF

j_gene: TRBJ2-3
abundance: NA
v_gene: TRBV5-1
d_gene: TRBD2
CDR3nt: TGCGCCAGCAGCTTGGATCTAGCGGGAGTGACAGATACGCAGTATTTT
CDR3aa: CASSLDLAGVTDTQYF

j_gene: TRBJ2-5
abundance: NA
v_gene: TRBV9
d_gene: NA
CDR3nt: TGTGCCAGCAGCGTAGCGCCTACTTCCCAAGAGACCCAGTACTTC
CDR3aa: CASSVAPTSQETQYF

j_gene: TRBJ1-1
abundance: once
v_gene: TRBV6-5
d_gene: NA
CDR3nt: TGTGCCAGCAGTTACGCAGCACCGGCCACTGAAGCTTTCTTT
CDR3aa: CASSYAAPATEAFF

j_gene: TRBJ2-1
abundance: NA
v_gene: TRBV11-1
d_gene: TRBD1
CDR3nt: TGTGCCAGCAGGTTTCACCGGGACAGGGTCTTCGATGAGCAGTTCTTC
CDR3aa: CASRFHRDRVFDEQFF

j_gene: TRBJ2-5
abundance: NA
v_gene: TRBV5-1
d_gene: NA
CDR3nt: TGCGCCAGCAGGGAACCGGGGGGCCGAGAGACCCAGTACTTC
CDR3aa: CASREPGGRETQYF